Given below is one TCR beta chain in context. Antigen unknown. Assay: immunoSEQ multiplex PCR; the TCRdb copy retains only in-frame clones and omits some. The repertoire consists of around 2.1 million clones, with around 95% occurring once and the leading ten covering approximately 0.13%. The source of the sample is a study of shared clonotypes between healthy human individuals. Memory CD4+ cells were the fraction left after CD45RA+ naive selection. From germline, CDR1 is ENHRY and CDR2 SYGVKD. Trimming took 9 bases from V and 0 from J; bases not matched to a gene: 12. The CDR3 runs 17 residues. Study findings and constraints: Generation probabilities of non-shared clonotypes were lower (relative to those shared by all four donors). It was expected that sequencing depth would affect clonotype sharing among donors. Generally, estimated richness proved larger in naive subsets than it did in memory subsets.

Sequencing was done on a sample of naive CD4+ T cells sorted from blood. The subset is: CD45RA+ positively selected. This receptor was taken from a man aged 18 to 35 in good health. The chain is built from TRBV10-3 and TRBJ2-1; 9 nucleotides align to TRBD2. Here the CDR3 DNA reads TGTGCCATTCGCGGGACTAGCAATACCGCCTCCTACAATGAGCAGTTCTTC. Its translation: CAIRGTSNTASYNEQFF.